This T cell receptor beta chain was recorded in a study of control samples from healthy donors and cancer patients. The protocol was immunoSEQ multiplex PCR, while the TCRdb copy is restricted to in-frame clones and leaves out a portion. The sample lists 55,000 to 65,000 clones; around 87% were seen once. This CDR3 is built from 18 residues. J was trimmed by 3 bases and V by 3 bases; bases with no gene match: 14. Per the germline V gene, CDR1 is GTSNPN and CDR2 is SVGIG (reference sequence). The source material was PBMCs. This sequence joins TRBV30 and TRBJ2-1; TRBD2 matches at 10 bases. The TCR was taken from a woman in her sixties with lung cancer. CDR3 DNA: TGTGCCTGGAGCCGACTAGCGGGTCGATTAACCCTCTACAATGAGCAGTTCTTC. Translation gives CAWSRLAGRLTLYNEQFF.